Listed below are T cell receptor beta chains from one sample, sequenced in a study of identical twins. TCRdb called the 5' RACE reads again in MiXCR, with one record for every CDR3 protein. Of under 400,000 distinct CDR3 sequences detected, 9% to 10% appear once; the ten largest clones hold more than 8%. Sequenced sample: naive T cells sorted from blood. The receptors here all came from a woman aged 50 to 60 in good health. CDR3s include the opening cysteine and the closing phenylalanine or tryptophan. A D gene is named only where the DNA matches it firmly. Clone size appears in some rows only: once, few, many, or a class for an expanded clone.

>TRBJ2-1|NA|NA|TRBV5-4
TGTGCCAGCAGCAGCGGGTTGACGGGTGAGCAGTTCTTC
CASSSGLTGEQFF
>TRBJ2-3|NA|NA|TRBV18
TGTGCCAGCTCTCTTGCAGGGACGGGCACAGATACGCAGTATTTT
CASSLAGTGTDTQYF
>TRBJ2-5|many|NA|TRBV7-2
TGTGCCAGCAGCTCCTGGGGCGGAGGAGGGACCCAGTACTTC
CASSSWGGGGTQYF
>TRBJ2-5|NA|TRBD1|TRBV12-3/TRBV12-4
TGTGCCAGCAAACAGGACAGGGTTGTGGAGACCCAGTACTTC
CASKQDRVVETQYF
>TRBJ2-1|NA|TRBD2|TRBV20-1
TGCACCGTAAGCGGGAGCTCCTACAATGAGCAGTTCTTC
CTVSGSSYNEQFF
>TRBJ1-1|NA|NA|TRBV5-1
TGCGCCAGCAGCTTATTAGGGGATGTTGAGACTGAAGCTTTCTTT
CASSLLGDVETEAFF
>TRBJ2-2|NA|NA|TRBV20-1
TGCAGTGCTCATGACGCCGGAGGCGGGGAGCTGTTTTTT
CSAHDAGGGELFF
>TRBJ2-1|NA|TRBD2|TRBV5-1
TGCGCCAGCAGCTTGGTAGCGGGAGGAATCTACAATGAGCAGTTCTTC
CASSLVAGGIYNEQFF
>TRBJ2-4|few|NA|TRBV4-2
TGTGCCAGCAGCCAAGACCTAGCCAAAAACATTCAGTACTTC
CASSQDLAKNIQYF
>TRBJ2-1|many|NA|TRBV20-1
TGCAGTGCTAGTAGACTAGTGTCCAATGAGCAGTTCTTC
CSASRLVSNEQFF
>TRBJ2-3|NA|NA|TRBV12-3/TRBV12-4
TGTGCCAGTAGCCGGGACCAAACAGATACGCAGTATTTT
CASSRDQTDTQYF
>TRBJ2-1|NA|TRBD2|TRBV4-2
TGTGCCAGCACTAGCGGGAGCGGCATTATCTACAATGAGCAGTTCTTC
CASTSGSGIIYNEQFF
>TRBJ1-2|few|TRBD1|TRBV12-3/TRBV12-4
TGTGCCAGCAGCGGGGACAGGTATGGCTACACCTTC
CASSGDRYGYTF
>TRBJ2-7|NA|TRBD1|TRBV6-5
TGTGCCAGCAGTCCTGGGACAGATGGACGGCCCTACGAGCAGTACTTC
CASSPGTDGRPYEQYF
>TRBJ2-7|NA|NA|TRBV4-1
TGCGCCAGCAGCCCGTCGGGGACAATGTACGAGCAGTACTTC
CASSPSGTMYEQYF
>TRBJ2-1|NA|NA|TRBV20-1
TGCAGTGCCCAGCCAGAGAGCGATCGGCAGTTCTTC
CSAQPESDRQFF
>TRBJ2-1|many|NA|TRBV5-1
TGCGCCAGCAGAGGGGAACAGGTTTACAATGAGCAGTTCTTC
CASRGEQVYNEQFF
>TRBJ2-2|NA|NA|TRBV6-5
TGTGCCAGCAGTTACTCGACAAGCATGCACACCGGGGAGCTGTTTTTT
CASSYSTSMHTGELFF
>TRBJ2-1|few|TRBD1|TRBV7-9
TGTGCCAGCCGCCCGCGAGACAGGGCGAATGAGCAGTTCTTC
CASRPRDRANEQFF
>TRBJ2-1|few|TRBD2|TRBV11-2
TGTGCCAGCAGCTTAGAATTACGGACTAGCGGGCCCTACAATGAGCAGTTCTTC
CASSLELRTSGPYNEQFF
>TRBJ2-3|few|TRBD2|TRBV5-6
TGTGCCAGCGCCGTGGGGGGGAATACGCAGTATTTT
CASAVGGNTQYF
>TRBJ2-1|many|NA|TRBV15
TGTGCCACCAGCAGAGAGCCATACTCCTACAATGAGCAGTTCTTC
CATSREPYSYNEQFF
>TRBJ2-7|NA|TRBD1|TRBV7-6
TGTGCCAGCAGCTTAGAGACAGGGACCGAGCAGTACTTC
CASSLETGTEQYF
>TRBJ1-1|few|NA|TRBV19
TGTGCCAGTAGTATAGATGCCCTGAACACTGAAGCTTTCTTT
CASSIDALNTEAFF
>TRBJ1-1|few|NA|TRBV5-1
TGCGCCAGCAGCGAAAACAGGGTTGGTGCTTTCTTT
CASSENRVGAFF
>TRBJ2-7|many|TRBD1|TRBV12-3/TRBV12-4
TGTGCCAGCAGCCCCGGGACAGCTAGCTACGAGCAGTACTTC
CASSPGTASYEQYF
>TRBJ1-1|few|TRBD1|TRBV9
TGTGCCAGCAGCGTAGAAGCGACAGGGAGGAACACTGAAGCTTTCTTT
CASSVEATGRNTEAFF
>TRBJ2-1|many|TRBD2|TRBV12-3/TRBV12-4
TGTGCCAGCAGCCACGTGGGACTAGCGGGAGTAAATGAGCAGTTCTTC
CASSHVGLAGVNEQFF
>TRBJ2-1|NA|TRBD2|TRBV4-1
TGCGCCAGCAGCCAGATAGGGACTAGCGGACACAATGAGCAGTTCTTC
CASSQIGTSGHNEQFF